Listed here is a single T cell receptor (beta chain). Its specificity is not known. V dropped 2 bases and J dropped 1; count of bases not matched to a gene: 2. This CDR3 is 15 amino acids long. CDR1 is LNHDA and CDR2 is SQIVND in the germline V gene (reference sequence). No infections or other immune events were documented during collection. The method was immunoSEQ multiplex PCR; TCRdb's version includes in-frame clones alone and lacks a portion of them. The table has tens of thousands of clones, around 86% seen once. The data originate from a study of identifying expanded T cells in peripheral blood. Findings and limits, study-wide: Roughly 1.2 clones differed between technical replicates, versus approximately 16 and 20 over time. Across healthy donors, higher total template counts meant significantly greater roughly 2-week count variance.

The specimen sequenced was blood. The V and J genes are TRBV19 and TRBJ2-5; 9 bases align to TRBD2. This clonotype was sampled from a person aged 18 to 69 in good health. CDR3 in DNA: TGTGCCAGTAGTATAAGACTAGCGGCCCAAGAGACCCAGTACTTC. This sequence encodes CASSIRLAAQETQYF.